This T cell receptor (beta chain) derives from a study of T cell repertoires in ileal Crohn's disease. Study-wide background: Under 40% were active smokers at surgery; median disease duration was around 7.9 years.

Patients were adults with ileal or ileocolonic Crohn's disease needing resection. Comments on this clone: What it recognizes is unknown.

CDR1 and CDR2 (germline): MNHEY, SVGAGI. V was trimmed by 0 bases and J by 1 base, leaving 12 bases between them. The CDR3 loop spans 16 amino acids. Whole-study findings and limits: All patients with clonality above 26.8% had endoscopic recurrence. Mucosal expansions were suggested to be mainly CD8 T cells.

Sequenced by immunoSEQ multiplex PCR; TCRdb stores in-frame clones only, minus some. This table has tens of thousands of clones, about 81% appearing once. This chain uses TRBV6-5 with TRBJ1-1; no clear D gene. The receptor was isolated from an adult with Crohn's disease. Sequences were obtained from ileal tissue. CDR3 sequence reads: CASSYSGAESNTEAFF. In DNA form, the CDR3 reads TGTGCCAGCAGTTACTCAGGCGCGGAGTCGAACACTGAAGCTTTCTTT.